The 14 T cell receptor beta chains presented below share a single source sample, sequenced in a study of blood T cell repertoires in COVID-19. Profiled with immunoSEQ multiplex PCR; TCRdb holds only in-frame clones, not every one. This sample has 150,000 to 200,000 clones; more than 80% occur once, and the top ten carry 0.5% to 0.55%. The sample was peripheral blood. All receptors come from a man aged 50 or older with acute or convalescent COVID-19.

This clone was observed a few times. The J gene is TRBJ2-3, the V gene TRBV10-3; TRBD1 matches at 7 bases. CDR3 length equals 16 residues. Per germline, CDR1 ENHRY and CDR2 SYGVKD. V lost 5 bases to trimming and J lost 0 bases; unmatched junction nucleotides: 8. The CDR3 nucleotides are TGTGCCATCAGTAACCGGGACAGCTCTAGCACAGATACGCAGTATTTT. Amino acids: CAISNRDSSSTDTQYF.

V and J are TRBV15 and TRBJ2-1; D gene uncertain. This CDR3 is built from 14 residues. The germline V gene encodes CDR1 LNHNV and CDR2 YYDKDF (reference sequence). V was pared by 0 bases and J by 2 bases, with 5 bases between. The CDR3 bases are TGTGCCACCAGCAGAGATCCCGCCTACAATGAGCAGTTCTTC. Protein product: CATSRDPAYNEQFF.

This sequence joins TRBV10-2 and TRBJ2-2; 9 nucleotides line up with TRBD2. The CDR3 contains 15 residues. Trimming took 7 bases from V and 9 from J; bases not matched to a gene: 12. CDR1 is WSHSY and CDR2 is SAAADI in the germline V gene. CDR3 coding DNA: TGCGCCAGCAAAGGTCGGTTAGCGGGGGACCGGGAGCTGTTTTTT. This codes for CASKGRLAGDRELFF.

The rearrangement links TRBV6-6 to TRBJ1-3; D is possibly TRBD1 (6 bases). Between the trimmed V and J ends, which lost 7 bases and 0 bases, there was a span of 10 bases. The CDR3 runs 14 residues. Per the germline V gene, CDR1 is MNHNY and CDR2 is SVGAGI (reference sequence). The CDR3 protein is CASIQGGSGNTIYF. The CDR3 DNA is TGTGCCAGCATCCAAGGGGGCTCTGGAAACACCATATATTTT.

The chain couples TRBV19 to TRBJ1-5; the D gene is possibly TRBD1 (5 bases). The CDR3 runs to 17 residues. CDR1 is LNHDA, CDR2 SQIVND, per germline (reference sequence). Trimming pared 6 bases from V and 4 bases from J, leaving 22 bases between. The CDR3 coding sequence is TGTGCCAGTAGCCGCGGGGGGATTATGCCGCGGAATCAGCCCCAGCATTTT. Translated: CASSRGGIMPRNQPQHF.

V usage is TRBV28 and J usage is TRBJ2-3, with D maybe TRBD1 (6 bases). The CDR3 sequence is 14 residues long. CDR1 MDHEN and CDR2 SYDVKM come from the germline V gene. Between the trimmed V and J ends, which lost 5 bases and 4 bases, there was a span of 13 bases. The CDR3: CASSGQPASDTQYF. CDR3 coding DNA: TGTGCCAGCAGTGGACAGCCGGCCTCAGATACGCAGTATTTT.

This clone has more than one count but fewer than ten. J is TRBJ2-7 and V is TRBV18; 7 bases match TRBD1. The CDR3 sequence is 14 residues long. The germline gives CDR1 KGHSH, CDR2 LQKENI. The V gene end was trimmed by 4 bases and the J gene end by 5 bases; junction bases not matched to a gene: 8. CDR3 nucleotide sequence: TGTGCCAGCTCACAATCGGGACAGAAAGACGAGCAGTACGTC. Amino acids: CASSQSGQKDEQYV.

The chain is built from TRBV4-3 and TRBJ2-7; D is undetermined. The germline V gene has CDR1 LGHNA and CDR2 YSLEER. The CDR3 covers 13 residues. The V end lost 0 bases, the J end lost 4 bases, and 7 bases lay between the germline ends. The CDR3 DNA is TGCGCCAGCAGCCAAGATCTAGGTTACGAGCAGTACGTC. Translating gives CASSQDLGYEQYV.

The chain employs TRBV15 and TRBJ1-5; maybe TRBD1 (6 bases). This CDR3 is built from 15 residues. Germline V gene sequence: CDR1 LNHNV, CDR2 YYDKDF (reference sequence). The V and J ends lost 3 bases and 7 bases respectively, with 16 bases between them. This chain's CDR3 is CATSSSTGRGQPQHF. The CDR3 DNA sequence: TGTGCCACCAGCAGTTCTACAGGGAGGGGACAGCCCCAGCATTTT.

The chain combines TRBV6-6 with TRBJ1-2; perhaps TRBD1 as D (5 bases). Germline V gene data show CDR1 as MNHNY and CDR2 as SVGAGI (reference sequence). The CDR3 runs to 15 residues. Trimming removed 2 bases from V and 2 bases from J, with 12 bases in between. This CDR3 reads CASSYGGGRNYGYTF. The CDR3 DNA sequence: TGTGCCAGCAGTTACGGGGGAGGGAGAAACTATGGCTACACCTTC.

V usage is TRBV30 and J usage is TRBJ2-3; D might be TRBD2 (6 bases). Trimming stripped 1 base from V and 4 bases from J, with 12 bases between. Per the germline V gene, CDR1 is GTSNPN and CDR2 is SVGIG (reference sequence). The CDR3 is made up of 14 amino acids. The CDR3 protein is CAWSGGTGSDTQYF. The CDR3 DNA reads TGTGCCTGGAGTGGCGGGACGGGGTCAGATACGCAGTATTTT. The variable domain in full, with the rest retrieved from reference TRBV30 and TRBJ2-3, is SQTIHQWPATLVQPVGSPLSLECTVEGTSNPNLYWYRQAAGRGLQLLFYSVGIGQISSEVPQNLSASRPQDRQFILSSKKLLLSDSGFYLCAWSGGTGSDTQYFGPGTRLTVL.

J is TRBJ1-4 and V is TRBV29-1; 11 bases line up with TRBD1. Trimming removed 6 bases from V and 7 bases from J; junction bases left unmatched: 10. This CDR3 spans 15 amino acids. Looked up from germline, CDR1 is SQVTM and CDR2 is ANQGSEA. This CDR3 reads CSVPGQGASSEKLFF. Here the CDR3 DNA reads TGCAGCGTGCCTGGACAGGGGGCGAGTAGTGAAAAACTGTTTTTT.

The chain employs TRBV6-5 and TRBJ1-2; 7 nucleotides agree with TRBD1. The trim removed 6 bases at V and 5 bases at J, leaving 12 bases unmatched. In germline, CDR1 is MNHEY, CDR2 SVGAGI. The length of the CDR3 is 15 residues. CDR3 sequence (DNA): TGTGCCAGCAGCCTCGAAGAGACAGGGACTTATGGCTACACCTTC. Its translation: CASSLEETGTYGYTF.

The genes are TRBV28 and TRBJ2-2; possible D gene TRBD1, 6 bases. CDR1 MDHEN and CDR2 SYDVKM come from the germline V gene. This CDR3 has 16 amino acids. Trimming took off 0 bases at V and 2 bases at J, with 10 bases between the two ends. In DNA form, the CDR3 reads TGTGCCAGCAGTTTATGGGCAGGGGTTAACACCGGGGAGCTGTTTTTT. Translating it yields CASSLWAGVNTGELFF.